This T cell receptor beta chain emerged from a study of response to subunit inactivated influenza vaccine. Study results and limitations: New T cells are recruited in small numbers by each seasonal influenza vaccination, according to the authors' suggestion.

TCRdb re-called the RT-PCR reads through MiXCR, storing one row per CDR3 protein. The sample has roughly 670,000 distinct CDR3 sequences; about 15% are singletons. With 3 bases clipped from V and 10 bases from J, the junction kept 3 bases outside the gene matches. The CDR3 has 12 residues. Of note for this clonotype: Antigen specificity is unknown.

This clonotype originated in a middle-aged man who received an inactivated influenza vaccine. Sequenced material: PBMCs from blood, taken around two weeks before vaccination. J is TRBJ2-1 and V is TRBV12-3 or TRBV12-4; 7 nucleotides match TRBD1. The CDR3 DNA is TGTGCCAGCAGTTTTGGGACAGCCGAGCAGTTCTTC. Translation: CASSFGTAEQFF.